The subject of this entry is one T cell receptor beta chain. A template switching step contributed a universal primer site, while unique molecular identifiers were present in the cDNA. TCRdb re-analysed the 5' RACE reads in MiXCR, keeping a single row per CDR3 protein. The sample includes roughly 220,000 distinct CDR3 sequences, roughly 7.1% seen only once; the top ten take just over 14%. This record belongs to a study of identical twins. Trimming stripped 5 bases from V and 2 bases from J, with 6 bases between. This CDR3 is 12 amino acids long. This sample was shared with a second study, whose subject was T cells expressing NK-cell markers.

The sequenced material came from CD8+ T cells sorted from blood. This chain joins TRBV12-3 or TRBV12-4 and TRBJ1-2; D call uncertain. The sequence derives from a woman aged 18 to 35 in good health. CDR3 amino acids: CASSGANYGYTF. The CDR3 DNA reads TGTGCCAGCAGTGGAGCCAACTATGGCTACACCTTC.